This note documents a single TCR beta chain sequence. As yet, its antigen is unknown. The data derive from a study of cytomegalovirus exposure and HLA in healthy donors. Study-level information: Findings of an earlier analysis included 90 million to 120 million unique TCR beta sequences from around 180 million T cells. Regarding the study as a whole: Most TCR beta V segments were productive about 87% or about 30% of the time in an earlier analysis. The study flagged 150 to 200 TCR beta chains as cytomegalovirus-associated. Roughly even sequencing depth across donors was the assumption behind the presence/absence analyses.

Primers: 60 Vbeta forward and 13 Jbeta reverse. Only in-frame clones appear in the TCRdb table, and some are missing; sequencing was by immunoSEQ multiplex PCR. In the table there are 110,000 or so clones, 83% of which are singletons. The clonotype comes from a man aged 18 to 29 in good health and CMV-seronegative. Material for sequencing was PBMCs.

CDR3 amino acids: CASRLVSAGTEAFF. In nucleotides, the CDR3 is TGTGCCAGCAGACTGGTTTCGGCAGGGACTGAAGCTTTCTTT. The chain uses TRBV2 and TRBJ1-1, with a tentative D call TRBD1 (5 bases). CDR1 and CDR2 (germline): SNHLY, FYNNEI. The CDR3 contains 14 residues. V lost 6 bases, J lost 5 bases, and 16 bases lay in between.